This record looks at one T cell receptor beta chain sequence and its context. This sample was included in a study of blood T cell repertoires in COVID-19. Generated by immunoSEQ multiplex PCR, the TCRdb table keeps only in-frame clones and is missing some. The sample comprises approximately 230,000 clones, 86% of which are singletons, and 2.2% rests with the top ten. CDR3 length: 17 residues. V was pared by 1 base and J by 4 bases, with 7 bases of the junction left unmatched. Germline values: CDR1 SGHTA, CDR2 FQGNSA. The clonotype was recovered from a man younger than 40 who had recovered from COVID-19. Specimen: peripheral blood. The chain couples TRBV7-2 to TRBJ2-6; 7 positions match TRBD1. In DNA form, the CDR3 reads TGTGCCAGCAGCTTAGACGTAGGGGGCAACGGGGCCAACGTCCTGACTTTC. Translating gives CASSLDVGGNGANVLTF.